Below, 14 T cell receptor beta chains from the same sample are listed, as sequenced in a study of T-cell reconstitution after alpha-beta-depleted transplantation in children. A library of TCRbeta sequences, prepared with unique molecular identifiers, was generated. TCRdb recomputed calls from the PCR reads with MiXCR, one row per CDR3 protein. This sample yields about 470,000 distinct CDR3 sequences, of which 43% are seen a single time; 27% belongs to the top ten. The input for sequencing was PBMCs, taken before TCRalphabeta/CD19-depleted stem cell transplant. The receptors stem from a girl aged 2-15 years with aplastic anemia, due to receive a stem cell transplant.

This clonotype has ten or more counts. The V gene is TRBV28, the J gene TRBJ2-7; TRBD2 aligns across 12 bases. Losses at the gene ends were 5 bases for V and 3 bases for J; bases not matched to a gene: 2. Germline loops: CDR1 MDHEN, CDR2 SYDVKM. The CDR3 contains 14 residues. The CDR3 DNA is TGTGCCAGCAGTCGACTAGCGGGAGACTACGAGCAGTACTTC. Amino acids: CASSRLAGDYEQYF.

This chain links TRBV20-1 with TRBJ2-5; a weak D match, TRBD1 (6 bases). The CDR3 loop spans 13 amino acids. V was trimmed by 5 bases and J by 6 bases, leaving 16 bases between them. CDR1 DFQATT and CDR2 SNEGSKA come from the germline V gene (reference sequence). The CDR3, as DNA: TGCAGTGCTGTAGGGACAAGGTTAAAGACCCAGTACTTC. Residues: CSAVGTRLKTQYF.

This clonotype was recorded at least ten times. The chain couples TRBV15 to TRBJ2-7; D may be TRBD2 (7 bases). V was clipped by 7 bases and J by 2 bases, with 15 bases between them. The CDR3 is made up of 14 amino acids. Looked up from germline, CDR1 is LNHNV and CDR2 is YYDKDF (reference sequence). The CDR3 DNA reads TGTGCCACCACCCGGGGGGCAGGGGCCTACGAGCAGTACTTC. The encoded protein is CATTRGAGAYEQYF.

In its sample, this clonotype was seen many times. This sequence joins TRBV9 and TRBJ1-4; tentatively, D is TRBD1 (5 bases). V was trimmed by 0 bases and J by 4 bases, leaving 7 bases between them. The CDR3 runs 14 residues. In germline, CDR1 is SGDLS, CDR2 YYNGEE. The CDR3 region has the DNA TGTGCCAGCAGCGTAGGACAGCTTAATGAAAAACTGTTTTTT. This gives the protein CASSVGQLNEKLFF. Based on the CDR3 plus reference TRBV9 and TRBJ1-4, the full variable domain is DSGVTQTPKHLITATGQRVTLRCSPRSGDLSVYWYQQSLDQGLQFLIQYYNGEERAKGNILERFSAQQFPDLHSELNLSSLELGDSALYFCASSVGQLNEKLFFGSGTQLSVL.

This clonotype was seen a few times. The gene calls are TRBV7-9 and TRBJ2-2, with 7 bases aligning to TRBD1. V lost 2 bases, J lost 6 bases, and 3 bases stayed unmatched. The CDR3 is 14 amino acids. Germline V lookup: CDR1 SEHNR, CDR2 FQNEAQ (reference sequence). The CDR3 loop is CASSLQGEPGELFF. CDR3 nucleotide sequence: TGTGCCAGCAGCTTACAGGGGGAGCCCGGGGAGCTGTTTTTT.

CDR3: CASSLFTSGATDTQYF. The DNA for the CDR3 is TGTGCCAGCAGCTTATTCACTAGCGGGGCGACAGATACGCAGTATTTT. J is TRBJ2-3 and V is TRBV5-5, with TRBD2 matching over 10 bases. Germline V gene data show CDR1 as SGHKS and CDR2 as YYEKEE (reference sequence). Losses at the gene ends were 2 bases for V and 3 bases for J; bases not matched to a gene: 6. This CDR3 region has 16 residues.

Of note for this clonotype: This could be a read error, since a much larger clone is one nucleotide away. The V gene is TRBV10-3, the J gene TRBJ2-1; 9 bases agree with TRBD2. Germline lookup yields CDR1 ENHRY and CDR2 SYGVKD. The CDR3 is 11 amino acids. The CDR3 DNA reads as TGTGGCATCAGTGCGGGAGGGGAGCAGTTCTTC. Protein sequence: CGISAGGEQFF.

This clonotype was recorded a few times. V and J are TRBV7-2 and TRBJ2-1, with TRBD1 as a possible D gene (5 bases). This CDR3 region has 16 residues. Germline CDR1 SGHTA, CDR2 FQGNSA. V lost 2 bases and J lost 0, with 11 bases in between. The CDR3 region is CASSLSQGPSYNEQFF. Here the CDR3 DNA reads TGTGCCAGCAGCTTAAGCCAGGGCCCCTCCTACAATGAGCAGTTCTTC. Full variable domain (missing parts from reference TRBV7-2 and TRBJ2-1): GAGVSQSPSNKVTEKGKDVELRCDPISGHTALYWYRQSLGQGLEFLIYFQGNSAPDKSGLPSDRFSAERTGGSVSTLTIQRTQQEDSAVYLCASSLSQGPSYNEQFFGPGTRLTVL.

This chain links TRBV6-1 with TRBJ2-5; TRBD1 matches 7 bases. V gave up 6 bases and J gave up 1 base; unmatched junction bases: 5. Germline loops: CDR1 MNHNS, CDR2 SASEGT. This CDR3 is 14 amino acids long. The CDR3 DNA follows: TGTGCCAGCAGCCGGGACAGTTCCCAAGAGACCCAGTACTTC. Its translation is CASSRDSSQETQYF.

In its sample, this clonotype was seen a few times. CDR3 in DNA: TGCAGTGCTAGAGTGGGCGGGTGGAATCAGCCCCAGCATTTT. This codes for CSARVGGWNQPQHF. The chain is built from TRBV20-1 and TRBJ1-5; D remains unclear. V lost 1 base to trimming and J lost 4 bases, with 11 bases between them. Looked up from germline, CDR1 is DFQATT and CDR2 is SNEGSKA (reference sequence). The CDR3 extends over 14 amino acids.

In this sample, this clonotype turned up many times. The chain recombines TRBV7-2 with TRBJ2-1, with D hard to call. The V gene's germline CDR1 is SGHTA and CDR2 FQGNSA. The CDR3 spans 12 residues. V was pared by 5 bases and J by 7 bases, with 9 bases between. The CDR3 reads CASSTFRNEQFF. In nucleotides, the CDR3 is TGTGCCAGCAGCACTTTTCGGAATGAGCAGTTCTTC.

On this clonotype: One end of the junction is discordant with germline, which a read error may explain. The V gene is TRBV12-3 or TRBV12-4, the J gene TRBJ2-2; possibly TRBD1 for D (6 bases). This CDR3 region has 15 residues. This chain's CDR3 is CASRLGQLNTGELFF. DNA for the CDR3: TGTGCCAGCAGATTAGGACAGTTGAACACCGGGGAGCTGTTTTTT.

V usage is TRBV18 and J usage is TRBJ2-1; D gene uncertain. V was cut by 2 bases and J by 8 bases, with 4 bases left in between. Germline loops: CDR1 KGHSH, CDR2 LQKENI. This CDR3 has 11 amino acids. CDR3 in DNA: TGTGCCAGCTCACCAGACGATGAGCAGTTCTTC. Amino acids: CASSPDDEQFF.

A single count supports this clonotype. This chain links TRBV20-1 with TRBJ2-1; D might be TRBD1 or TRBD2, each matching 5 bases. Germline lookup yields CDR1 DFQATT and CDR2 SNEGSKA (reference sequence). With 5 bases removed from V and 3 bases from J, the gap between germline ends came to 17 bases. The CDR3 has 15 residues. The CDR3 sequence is CSASRSGTYYNEQFF. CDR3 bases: TGCAGTGCTTCCCGATCCGGGACCTACTACAATGAGCAGTTCTTC.